This T cell receptor (beta chain) was sequenced in a study of T cell repertoires in cytomegalovirus infection. Study-wide background: Through public TCR beta signatures, both CMV infection and matching HLA type were indicated.

MiXCR was run by TCRdb on the reads, yielding one entry per CDR3 protein. Here the sample spans about 310,000 distinct CDR3 sequences, about 25% being singletons. Germline CDR1 reads MDHEN; CDR2 reads SYDVKM. J gave up 4 bases and V 1 base, and 6 bases lay outside the gene matches. CDR3 length equals 15 residues. About this clonotype itself: Its antigen is not known.

The sequences come from cultured PBMCs, collected from culture after CMV antigen stimulation. The chain employs TRBV28 and TRBJ2-5; 7 bases agree with TRBD2. This TCR was sampled from a human donor in good health (CMV status not recorded). Some clones in this sample may be carry-over from other donors' samples. The CDR3 is CASSLSIWGGETQYF. CDR3 coding DNA: TGTGCCAGCAGTTTATCGATTTGGGGGGGAGAGACCCAGTACTTC.